The sequence of this T cell receptor (beta chain) was determined in a study of blood T cell repertoires in COVID-19. The CDR3 has 15 amino acids. The germline V gene has CDR1 SGDLS and CDR2 YYNGEE. With 0 bases removed from V and 0 bases from J, the gap between germline ends came to 9 bases. Here immunoSEQ multiplex PCR was the method, and the copy in TCRdb shows in-frame clones only, minus some. The top ten hold 9.5% to 12% of the sample, which has some 140,000 clones, roughly 80% seen once. The rearrangement links TRBV9 to TRBJ1-2, with D possibly being TRBD1 (5 bases). Sequenced material: peripheral blood. This TCR was sampled from a man aged 55 to 69 who had recovered from COVID-19. The CDR3 DNA sequence: TGTGCCAGCAGCGTAGCCGCGACAGCTAACTATGGCTACACCTTC. This translates into CASSVAATANYGYTF.